This T cell receptor (beta chain) is from a study of blood T cell repertoires in COVID-19. Clones were sequenced by immunoSEQ multiplex PCR, and TCRdb holds only the in-frame ones, with some missing. The data contain more than 200,000 clones, 86% of them singletons. While infection was still active, Seattle patients were enrolled and then followed longitudinally. The CDR3 consists of 12 residues. Germline V gene sequence: CDR1 LNHDA, CDR2 SQIVND (reference sequence). The V end was cut by 1 base, the J end by 10 bases, with 8 bases between. The V gene is TRBV19, the J gene TRBJ2-1; D not resolved. Sequencing was carried out using peripheral blood. This TCR was recovered from a woman aged 45-65 years with COVID-19, enrolled during active disease. The CDR3 DNA reads TGTGCCAGTAGTATAGGTACGGTCGAGCAGTTCTTC. Translation: CASSIGTVEQFF.